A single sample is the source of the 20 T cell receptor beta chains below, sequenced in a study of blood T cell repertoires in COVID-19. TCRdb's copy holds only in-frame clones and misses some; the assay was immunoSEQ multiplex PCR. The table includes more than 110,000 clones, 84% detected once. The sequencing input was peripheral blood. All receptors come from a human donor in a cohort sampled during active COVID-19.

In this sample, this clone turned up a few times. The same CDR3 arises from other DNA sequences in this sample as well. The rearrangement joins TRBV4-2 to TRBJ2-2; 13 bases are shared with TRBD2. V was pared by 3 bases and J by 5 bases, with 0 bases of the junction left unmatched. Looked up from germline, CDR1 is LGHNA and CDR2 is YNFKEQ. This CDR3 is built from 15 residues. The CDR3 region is CASSQGLAGTGELFF. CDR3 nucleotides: TGTGCCAGCAGCCAGGGACTAGCGGGGACCGGGGAGCTGTTTTTT.

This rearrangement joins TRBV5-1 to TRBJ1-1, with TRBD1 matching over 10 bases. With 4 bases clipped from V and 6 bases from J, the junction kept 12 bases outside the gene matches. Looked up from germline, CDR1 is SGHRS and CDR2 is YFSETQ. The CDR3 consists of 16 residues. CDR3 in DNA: TGCGCCAGCAGCCCTGGGACAGGGGTTTCAATTTCTGAAGCTTTCTTT. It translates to CASSPGTGVSISEAFF.

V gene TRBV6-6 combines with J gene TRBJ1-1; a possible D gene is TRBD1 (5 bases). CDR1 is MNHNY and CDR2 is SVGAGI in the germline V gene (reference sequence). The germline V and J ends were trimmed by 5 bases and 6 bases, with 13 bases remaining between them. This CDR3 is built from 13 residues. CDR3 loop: CASSRRGDAEAFF. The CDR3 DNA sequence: TGTGCCAGCAGTCGTCGCGGGGACGCTGAAGCTTTCTTT.

The CDR3 loop is CASSKTGGGYNEQFF. The DNA for the CDR3 is TGTGCCAGCAGCAAAACAGGGGGTGGCTACAATGAGCAGTTCTTC. The V call is TRBV6-5, the J call TRBJ2-1; 8 nucleotides agree with TRBD1. The CDR3 loop spans 15 amino acids. Losses at the gene ends were 6 bases for V and 3 bases for J; bases not matched to a gene: 7. Germline V lookup: CDR1 MNHEY, CDR2 SVGAGI.

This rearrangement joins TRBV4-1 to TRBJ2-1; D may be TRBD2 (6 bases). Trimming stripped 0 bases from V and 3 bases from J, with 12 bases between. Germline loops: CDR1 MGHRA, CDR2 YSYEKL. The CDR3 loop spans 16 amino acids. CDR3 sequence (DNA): TGCGCCAGCAGCCAAGATCTGGACGGGGGCTACAATGAGCAGTTCTTC. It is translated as CASSQDLDGGYNEQFF.

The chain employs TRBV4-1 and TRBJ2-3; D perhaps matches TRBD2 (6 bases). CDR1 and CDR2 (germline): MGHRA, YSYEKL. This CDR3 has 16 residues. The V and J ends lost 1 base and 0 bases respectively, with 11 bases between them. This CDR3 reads CASSQGPGTSTDTQYF. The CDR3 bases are TGCGCCAGCAGCCAAGGGCCCGGGACTAGCACAGATACGCAGTATTTT.

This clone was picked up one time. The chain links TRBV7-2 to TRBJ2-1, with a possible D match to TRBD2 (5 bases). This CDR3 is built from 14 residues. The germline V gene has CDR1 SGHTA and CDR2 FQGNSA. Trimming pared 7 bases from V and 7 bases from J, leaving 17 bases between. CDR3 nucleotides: TGTGCCAGCACCACTAGTGCCTTTATAAATGAGCAGTTCTTC. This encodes CASTTSAFINEQFF. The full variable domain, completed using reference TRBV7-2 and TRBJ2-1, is GAGVSQSPSNKVTEKGKDVELRCDPISGHTALYWYRQSLGQGLEFLIYFQGNSAPDKSGLPSDRFSAERTGGSVSTLTIQRTQQEDSAVYLCASTTSAFINEQFFGPGTRLTVL.

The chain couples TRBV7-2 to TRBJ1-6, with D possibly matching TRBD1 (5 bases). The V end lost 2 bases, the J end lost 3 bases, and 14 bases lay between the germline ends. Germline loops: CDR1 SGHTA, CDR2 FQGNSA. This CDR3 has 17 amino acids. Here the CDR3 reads CASSLYGGGNYNSPLHF. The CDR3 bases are TGTGCCAGCAGCTTATACGGGGGGGGGAACTATAATTCACCCCTCCACTTT.

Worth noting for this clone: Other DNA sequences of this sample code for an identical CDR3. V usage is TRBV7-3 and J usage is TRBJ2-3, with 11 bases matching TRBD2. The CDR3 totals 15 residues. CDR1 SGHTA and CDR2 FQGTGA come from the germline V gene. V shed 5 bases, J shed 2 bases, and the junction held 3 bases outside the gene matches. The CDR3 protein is CASSPTSGVTDTQYF. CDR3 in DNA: TGTGCCAGCAGCCCGACTAGCGGGGTCACAGATACGCAGTATTTT.

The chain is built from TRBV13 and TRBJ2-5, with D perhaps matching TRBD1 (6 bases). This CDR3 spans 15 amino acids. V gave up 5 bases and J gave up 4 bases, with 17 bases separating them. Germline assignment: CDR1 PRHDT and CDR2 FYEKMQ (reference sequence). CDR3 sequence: CASSLTLQGLETQYF. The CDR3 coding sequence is TGTGCCAGCAGCCTTACGCTGCAGGGGTTAGAGACCCAGTACTTC.

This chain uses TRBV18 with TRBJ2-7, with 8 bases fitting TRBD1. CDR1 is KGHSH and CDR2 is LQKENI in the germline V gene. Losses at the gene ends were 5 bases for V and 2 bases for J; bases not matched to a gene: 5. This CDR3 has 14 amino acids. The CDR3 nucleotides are TGTGCCAGCTCAGAACAGGGGGGCGCCTACGAGCAGTACTTC. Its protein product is CASSEQGGAYEQYF.

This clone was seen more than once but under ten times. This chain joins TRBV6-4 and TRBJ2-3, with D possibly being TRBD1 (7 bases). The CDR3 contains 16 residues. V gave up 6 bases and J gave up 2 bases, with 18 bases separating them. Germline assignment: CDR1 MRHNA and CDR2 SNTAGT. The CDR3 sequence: CASSLDGGQTTDTQYF. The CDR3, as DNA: TGTGCCAGCAGCCTTGACGGGGGACAGACCACAGATACGCAGTATTTT.

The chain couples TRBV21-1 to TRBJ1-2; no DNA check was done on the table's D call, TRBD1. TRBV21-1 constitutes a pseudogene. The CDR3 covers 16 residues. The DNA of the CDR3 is TGTGCCAGCAGCAAAGTACCGGGACAGGGTGCTTATGGCTACACCTTC. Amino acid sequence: CASSKVPGQGAYGYTF.

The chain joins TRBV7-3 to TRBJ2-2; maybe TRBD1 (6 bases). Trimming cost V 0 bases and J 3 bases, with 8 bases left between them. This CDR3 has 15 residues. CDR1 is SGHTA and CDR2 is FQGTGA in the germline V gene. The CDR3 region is CASSLTRTDTGELFF. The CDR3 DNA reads TGTGCCAGCAGCTTAACACGGACAGACACCGGGGAGCTGTTTTTT. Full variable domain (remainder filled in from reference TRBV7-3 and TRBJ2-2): GAGVSQTPSNKVTEKGKYVELRCDPISGHTALYWYRQSLGQGPEFLIYFQGTGAADDSGLPNDRFFAVRPEGSVSTLKIQRTERGDSAVYLCASSLTRTDTGELFFGEGSRLTVL.

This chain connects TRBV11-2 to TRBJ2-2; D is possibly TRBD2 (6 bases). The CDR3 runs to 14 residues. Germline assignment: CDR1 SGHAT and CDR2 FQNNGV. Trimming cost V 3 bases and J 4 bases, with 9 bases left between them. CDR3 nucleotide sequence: TGTGCCAGCAGCTTTAGCGGAAGCACCGGGGAGCTGTTTTTT. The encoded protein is CASSFSGSTGELFF. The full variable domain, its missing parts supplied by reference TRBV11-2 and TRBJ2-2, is EAGVAQSPRYKIIEKRQSVAFWCNPISGHATLYWYQQILGQGPKLLIQFQNNGVVDDSQLPKDRFSAERLKGVDSTLKIQPAKLEDSAVYLCASSFSGSTGELFFGEGSRLTVL.

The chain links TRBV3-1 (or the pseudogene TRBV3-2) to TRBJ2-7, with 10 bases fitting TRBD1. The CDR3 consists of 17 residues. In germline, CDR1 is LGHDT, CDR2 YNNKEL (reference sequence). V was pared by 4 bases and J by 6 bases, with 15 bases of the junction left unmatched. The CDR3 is CASSLSTGGQGSGEQYF. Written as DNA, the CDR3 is TGTGCCAGCAGCCTATCCACCGGGGGACAGGGGTCCGGCGAGCAGTACTTC.

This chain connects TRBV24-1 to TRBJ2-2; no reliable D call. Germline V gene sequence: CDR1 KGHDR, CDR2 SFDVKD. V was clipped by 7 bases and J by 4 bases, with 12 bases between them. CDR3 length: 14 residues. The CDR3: CATSAVPGTGELFF. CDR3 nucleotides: TGTGCCACCAGCGCAGTACCGGGCACCGGGGAGCTGTTTTTT.

The CDR3 region is CASSGQGIGGYTF. CDR3 sequence (DNA): TGTGCCAGCAGCGGACAGGGGATAGGTGGCTACACCTTC. This chain links TRBV5-4 with TRBJ1-2; 9 bases line up with TRBD1. V was clipped by 4 bases and J by 7 bases; unmatched bases: 5. The CDR3 spans 13 residues. Germline lookup yields CDR1 SGHNT and CDR2 YYREEE (reference sequence).

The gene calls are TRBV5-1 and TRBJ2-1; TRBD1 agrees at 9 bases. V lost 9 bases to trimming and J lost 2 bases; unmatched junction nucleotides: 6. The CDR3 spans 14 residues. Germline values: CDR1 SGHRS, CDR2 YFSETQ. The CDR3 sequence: CATSTGGAYNEQFF. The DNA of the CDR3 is TGCGCCACCTCGACAGGGGGTGCCTACAATGAGCAGTTCTTC.

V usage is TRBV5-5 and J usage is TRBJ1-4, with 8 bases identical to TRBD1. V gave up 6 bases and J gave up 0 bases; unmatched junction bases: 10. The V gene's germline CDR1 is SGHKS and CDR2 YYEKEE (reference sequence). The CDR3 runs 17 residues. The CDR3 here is CASTLQGETTTNEKLFF. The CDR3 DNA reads TGTGCCAGCACCCTACAGGGGGAGACTACAACTAATGAAAAACTGTTTTTT. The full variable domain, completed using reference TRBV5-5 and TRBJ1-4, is DAGVTQSPTHLIKTRGQQVTLRCSPISGHKSVSWYQQVLGQGPQFIFQYYEKEERGRGNFPDRFSARQFPNYSSELNVNALLLGDSALYLCASTLQGETTTNEKLFFGSGTQLSVL.